This TCR beta chain stems from a study of CD8 T cells in Susac syndrome. On this clonotype: Its target is not known.

RNA amounts of about 0.45 to 1 ug underwent reverse transcription with random hexamers. TCR beta CDR3 was amplified by immunoSEQ multiplex PCR. This amplification extended across 54 Vbeta and 13 Jbeta segments. TCRdb re-called the immunoSEQ multiplex PCR reads with MiXCR, one entry per CDR3 protein. The sample holds approximately 25,000 distinct CDR3 sequences, around 95% seen once. In germline, CDR1 is SEHNR, CDR2 FQNEAQ (reference sequence). This CDR3 region has 16 residues. Trimming at V came to 3 bases and at J to 7 bases, leaving 10 bases not matched to a gene. Study-wide results and limits: As acknowledged by the study, its TCR sequencing and HLA analysis included a relatively small number of individuals.

In contrast to the negatively isolated CD8+ and CD4+ T cells, TEMRA cells were FACS-enriched. This chain connects TRBV7-9 to TRBJ2-2; TRBD1 agrees at 8 bases. Sequenced input: CD8+ T cells from PBMCs. The clonotype originates from a human donor with Susac syndrome. The DNA for the CDR3 is TGTGCCAGCAGCTTCACCGGGACAGGTTTGGTCGGGGAGCTGTTTTTT. Protein product: CASSFTGTGLVGELFF. The variable domain in full, completed from reference TRBV7-9 and TRBJ2-2, reads DTGVSQNPRHKITKRGQNVTFRCDPISEHNRLYWYRQTLGQGPEFLTYFQNEAQLEKSRLLSDRFSAERPKGSFSTLEIQRTEQGDSAMYLCASSFTGTGLVGELFFGEGSRLTVL.